This T cell receptor beta chain was sequenced for a study of T-cell memory formation after mild COVID-19. Study context: The two donors had largely donor-specific TCR clusters. Study-wide results and caveats: A subset of responding clones appeared in pre-infection memory, suggesting cross-reactive memory joined. Mainly CM and EM harbored the contracting CD4+ clones; mainly EMRA harbored the CD8+ ones.

UMIs and sample barcodes were carried by the TCR alpha and TCR beta cDNA libraries that 5'RACE produced using constant-segment primers. One entry per CDR3 protein, called by TCRdb with MiXCR from the 5' RACE reads. The repertoire consists of a few hundred thousand distinct CDR3 sequences, with about a fifth occurring once and the leading ten covering 7.5% to 9.5%. Germline V gene sequence: CDR1 LGHNA, CDR2 YNFKEQ. Trimming cost V 4 bases and J 1 base; bases outside gene matches: 4. The CDR3 covers 16 residues. This clonotype occurred many times. Antigen: not known. The receptor was isolated from an adult woman who had mild COVID-19 (a few samples of this study predate the infection). Cell type and time point are not known. V and J are TRBV4-2 and TRBJ2-5, with TRBD2 identical over 12 bases. Input material: PBMCs or a T cell subset sorted from them (not recorded which). The CDR3 coding sequence is TGTGCCAGCAGCCGAGGGACTAGCGGGTTCCAAGAGACCCAGTACTTC. This translates into CASSRGTSGFQETQYF.